The TCR beta chain under discussion was sequenced for a study of T cells in Graves' hyperthyroidism and ophthalmopathy. From RNA transcripts, TCR beta CDR3 regions were amplified. An initial round of RT-PCR targeting the TCR CDR3 relied on the HTBI primer set. One entry per CDR3 protein, called by TCRdb with MiXCR from the multiplex PCR reads. Of 450,000 to 500,000 distinct CDR3 sequences in the sample, roughly 23% were seen once. The study included ophthalmopathy patients with Clinical Activity Score at least 3, NOSPECS grade at least 4 and duration under 3 months. About this clonotype itself: What it binds is unknown.

Study results and caveats: In simple terms, a model built on 13 V-J features told ophthalmopathy apart from stable hyperthyroidism.

Germline values: CDR1 SGHRS, CDR2 YFSETQ. The length of the CDR3 is 14 residues. Between the trimmed V and J ends, which lost 6 bases and 1 base, there was a span of 13 bases. V usage is TRBV5-1 and J usage is TRBJ1-1; D is unclear. Sample: blood. This receptor was taken from a woman in her seventies with Graves' ophthalmopathy. The CDR3 region is CASNPGGQNTEAFF. Here the CDR3 DNA reads TGCGCCAGCAACCCCGGTGGTCAGAACACTGAAGCTTTCTTT.